The 11 T cell receptor beta chains reported below all come from one sample, sequenced in a study of T cells in Graves' hyperthyroidism and ophthalmopathy. The TCR beta CDR3 regions underwent amplification using RNA transcripts as the source. A set of HTBI primers served as the primers for a first-round RT-PCR of the TCR CDR3. TCRdb re-called the multiplex PCR reads with MiXCR, one entry per CDR3 protein. The sample shows about 700,000 distinct CDR3 sequences, over 40% of them seen only once. The material sequenced was peripheral blood or thyroid tissue (not recorded which). These TCRs come from an adult man with Graves' disease, either hyperthyroidism or ophthalmopathy (not recorded which).

As for this clonotype: This may arise from a read error, as a much more abundant clone is one base away. J is TRBJ2-7 and V is TRBV29-1, with unresolved D. V lost 6 bases and J 7 bases, leaving 10 bases between the germline ends. The CDR3 length is 10 residues. The germline V gene encodes CDR1 SQVTM and CDR2 ANQGSEA. CDR3 in DNA: TGCAGCGTAGGAGAATTGGAGCAGTACTTC. Residues: CSVGELEQYF.

The genes are TRBV20-1 and TRBJ1-4, with a tentative D call TRBD1 (5 bases). This CDR3 has 16 residues. Germline loops: CDR1 DFQATT, CDR2 SNEGSKA (reference sequence). The ends were cut back, 1 base at V and 1 base at J, with 13 bases in the middle. CDR3 amino acids: CSARAAGMVTNEKLFF. DNA for the CDR3: TGCAGTGCTAGAGCGGCAGGGATGGTAACTAATGAAAAACTGTTTTTT.

A note on this clonotype: Since a much larger clone is just one base distant, this may be a read error. The rearrangement uses TRBV7-3 and TRBJ2-7; D is possibly TRBD1 (6 bases). Trimming shortened V by 3 bases and J by 0 bases, and 9 bases separated the two germline ends. The CDR3 extends over 14 amino acids. Germline CDR1 SGHTA, CDR2 FQGTGA. The CDR3 DNA reads as TGTGCCAGCAGCTTGAAGGGGGACTCCTACGAGCAGTACTTC. Translating gives CASSLKGDSYEQYF.

The chain joins TRBV19 to TRBJ1-5; 9 bases are a match to TRBD1. Germline assignment: CDR1 LNHDA and CDR2 SQIVND (reference sequence). Trimming at V came to 6 bases and at J to 0 bases, leaving 15 bases not matched to a gene. The CDR3 consists of 19 residues. The CDR3, as DNA: TGTGCCAGTAGATCCGGACAGGGGAGCCCAACGTATAGCAATCAGCCCCAGCATTTT. This sequence encodes CASRSGQGSPTYSNQPQHF.

This clonotype appeared a single time. V and J are TRBV19 and TRBJ2-7; D is ambiguous. V shed 5 bases and J shed 5 bases, with 7 bases lying between them. There are 11 residues in the CDR3. Germline V gene sequence: CDR1 LNHDA, CDR2 SQIVND (reference sequence). CDR3 in DNA: TGTGCCAGTAGTGTGTCCAACGAGCAGTACTTC. This gives the protein CASSVSNEQYF.

This chain joins TRBV25-1 and TRBJ1-3; 7 positions match TRBD1. This CDR3 has 16 amino acids. Germline values: CDR1 MGHDK, CDR2 SYGVNS. The trim removed 8 bases at V and 2 bases at J, leaving 12 bases unmatched. The CDR3 sequence: CASRRQGPTTGNTIYF. The CDR3 DNA is TGTGCCAGCCGGAGACAGGGCCCGACGACTGGAAACACCATATATTTT.

Remarks on this clonotype: This may arise from a read error, as a much more abundant clone is one base away. The chain carries TRBV7-2 and TRBJ1-5, with D tentatively TRBD1 (5 bases). This CDR3 has 14 amino acids. Between the trimmed V and J ends, which lost 7 bases and 5 bases, there was a span of 15 bases. Germline assignment: CDR1 SGHTA and CDR2 FQGNSA. The CDR3 coding sequence is TGTGCCAGCAACGACGGGACCGCAGATCAGCCCCAGCATTTT. It encodes CASNDGTADQPQHF.

This clonotype was seen a single time. This could be a read error, since a much larger clone is one nucleotide away. The chain links TRBV25-1 to TRBJ1-1, with 10 bases aligning to TRBD1. The CDR3 sequence is 16 residues long. Trimming removed 3 bases from V and 10 bases from J; junction bases left unmatched: 14. Germline CDR1 is MGHDK and CDR2 is SYGVNS. CDR3 amino acids: CASSERRGQGKTAAFF. DNA for the CDR3: TGTGCCAGCAGTGAGAGGAGGGGACAGGGGAAAACAGCAGCTTTCTTT.

The chain carries TRBV29-1 and TRBJ1-2; D gene ambiguous. This CDR3 contains 13 residues. Looked up from germline, CDR1 is SQVTM and CDR2 is ANQGSEA. V lost 5 bases and J 1 base, leaving 11 bases between the germline ends. The CDR3 nucleotides are TGCAGCGTTCTTCAGAGTTTTAACTATGGCTACACCTTC. Protein sequence: CSVLQSFNYGYTF.

The rearrangement links TRBV7-6 to TRBJ1-2; the D is unclear. CDR3 length: 13 residues. Germline V CDR1 and CDR2: SGHVS, FNYEAQ. Deletions cut 6 bases from V and 5 bases from J, with 13 bases between. CDR3 DNA: TGTGCCAGCAGTTTCTTTCGTAGTTATGGCTACACCTTC. Amino acid sequence: CASSFFRSYGYTF.

Regarding this clonotype: At one of its ends the junction is not consistent with the germline gene, which may arise from a read error. This chain links TRBV24-1 with TRBJ2-5; TRBD2 agrees at 11 bases. Germline CDR1 reads KGHDR; CDR2 reads SFDVKD. The CDR3 sequence is 16 residues long. CDR3 amino acids: CASSLLSGRAGETQYF. The CDR3 DNA sequence: TGTGCCAGCAGTTTACTTAGCGGGAGGGCAGGGGAGACCCAGTACTTC.